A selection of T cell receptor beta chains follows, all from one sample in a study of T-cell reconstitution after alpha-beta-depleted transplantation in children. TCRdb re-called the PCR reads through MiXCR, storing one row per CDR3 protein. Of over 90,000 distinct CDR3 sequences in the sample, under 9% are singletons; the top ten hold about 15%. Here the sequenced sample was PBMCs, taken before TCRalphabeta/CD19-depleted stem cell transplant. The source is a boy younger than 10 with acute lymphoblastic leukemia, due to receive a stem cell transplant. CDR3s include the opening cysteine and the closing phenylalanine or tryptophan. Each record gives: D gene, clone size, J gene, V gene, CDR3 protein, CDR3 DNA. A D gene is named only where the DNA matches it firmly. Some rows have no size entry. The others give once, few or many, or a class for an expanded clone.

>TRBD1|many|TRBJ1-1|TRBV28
CASSGPGGGEAFF
TGTGCCAGCAGTGGGCCAGGGGGCGGTGAAGCTTTCTTT
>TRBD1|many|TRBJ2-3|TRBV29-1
CSVEDGATGKIYTQYF
TGCAGCGTTGAAGATGGAGCGACAGGGAAAATTTATACGCAGTATTTT
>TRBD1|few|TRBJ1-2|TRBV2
CASNSIGGGGNGYTF
TGTGCCAGCAACTCAATTGGGGGAGGGGGCAATGGCTACACCTTC
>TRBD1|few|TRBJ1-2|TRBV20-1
CSADSFTGVGGYTF
TGCAGTGCTGATAGTTTCACAGGGGTAGGCGGCTACACCTTC
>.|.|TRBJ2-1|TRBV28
CASSSPGLKLNEQFF
TGTGCCAGCAGTAGCCCGGGACTTAAGCTCAATGAGCAGTTCTTC
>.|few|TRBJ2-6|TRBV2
CASRGGQTFLSGANVLTF
TGTGCCAGCAGGGGGGGACAGACCTTTCTTTCTGGGGCCAACGTCCTGACTTTC
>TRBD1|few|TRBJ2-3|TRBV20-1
CSASPLRTGPGDTQYF
TGCAGTGCTAGTCCCCTTAGGACAGGCCCTGGGGATACGCAGTATTTT
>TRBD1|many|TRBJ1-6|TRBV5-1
CASSGDRALNSPLHF
TGCGCCAGTTCTGGGGACAGGGCCCTTAATTCACCCCTCCACTTT
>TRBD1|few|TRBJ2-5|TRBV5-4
CASSLALFRQGAVETQYF
TGTGCCAGCAGCTTGGCCCTTTTCCGACAGGGGGCGGTGGAGACCCAGTACTTC
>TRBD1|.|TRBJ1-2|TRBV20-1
CSAQGQGNYGYTF
TGCAGTGCTCAGGGACAGGGGAACTATGGCTACACCTTC
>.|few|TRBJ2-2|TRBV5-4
CASSWLRGNTGELFF
TGTGCCAGCAGCTGGCTTAGGGGGAACACCGGGGAGCTGTTTTTT
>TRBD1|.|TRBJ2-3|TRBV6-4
CASSDRQGWTDTQYF
TGTGCCAGCAGTGACCGACAGGGGTGGACAGATACGCAGTATTTT
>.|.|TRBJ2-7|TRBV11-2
CASSFVNSGQYF
TGTGCCAGCAGCTTTGTCAACTCCGGTCAGTACTTC
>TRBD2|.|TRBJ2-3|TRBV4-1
CASSLLAGGSADTQYF
TGCGCCAGCAGCCTACTAGCGGGGGGATCCGCAGATACGCAGTATTTT
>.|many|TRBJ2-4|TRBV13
CASSLGWSAPGGIQYF
TGTGCCAGCAGCTTAGGGTGGAGCGCCCCCGGGGGCATTCAGTACTTC
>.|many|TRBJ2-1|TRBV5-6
CASSLDGGSNEQFF
TGTGCCAGCAGCTTGGACGGGGGATCGAATGAGCAGTTCTTC
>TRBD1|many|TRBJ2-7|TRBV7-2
CASSAYGTGSYEQYF
TGTGCCAGCAGCGCCTACGGGACAGGGAGCTACGAGCAGTACTTC
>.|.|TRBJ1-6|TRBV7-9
CASSDETLLHF
TGTGCCAGCAGCGACGAGACTCTACTCCACTTT
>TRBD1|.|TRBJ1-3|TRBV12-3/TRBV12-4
CAIGGAQGTRRRNTIYF
TGTGCCATCGGGGGAGCACAGGGGACGCGGAGGAGAAACACCATATATTTT
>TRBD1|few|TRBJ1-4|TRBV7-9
CASSPGQGGGNEKLFF
TGTGCCAGCAGCCCGGGACAGGGAGGGGGCAATGAAAAACTGTTTTTT
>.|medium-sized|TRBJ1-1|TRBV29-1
CSVRINTEAFF
TGCAGCGTTCGTATAAACACTGAAGCTTTCTTT
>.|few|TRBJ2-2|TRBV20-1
CSARDPGGISGELFF
TGCAGTGCTAGAGATCCAGGGGGGATTTCCGGGGAGCTGTTTTTT
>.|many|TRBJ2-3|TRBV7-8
CASSLTWGDTQYF
TGTGCCAGCAGCTTGACCTGGGGGGATACGCAGTATTTT
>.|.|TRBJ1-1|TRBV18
CASSPTQGVRGTEAFF
TGTGCCAGCTCACCGACCCAAGGGGTTCGGGGCACTGAAGCTTTCTTT
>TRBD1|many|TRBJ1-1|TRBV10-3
CAIRTGGPMNTEAFF
TGTGCCATCAGGACAGGGGGGCCCATGAACACTGAAGCTTTCTTT
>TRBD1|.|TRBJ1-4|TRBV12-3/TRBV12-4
CASTTTGVNEKLFF
TGTGCCAGCACGACCACAGGGGTTAATGAAAAACTGTTTTTT
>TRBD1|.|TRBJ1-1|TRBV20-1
CSARGTGIEAFF
TGCAGTGCTCGCGGGACAGGGATTGAAGCTTTCTTT
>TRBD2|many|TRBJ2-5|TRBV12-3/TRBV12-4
CASSLRTSGGSQYF
TGTGCCAGCAGTCTACGGACTAGCGGGGGCTCCCAGTACTTC
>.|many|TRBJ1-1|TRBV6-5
CASSYSKGMNTEAFF
TGTGCCAGCAGTTACTCGAAGGGGATGAACACTGAAGCTTTCTTT
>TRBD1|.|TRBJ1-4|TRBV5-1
CASSFDRVDEKLFF
TGCGCCAGCAGCTTCGACAGGGTCGATGAAAAACTGTTTTTT
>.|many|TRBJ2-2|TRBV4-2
CASSNRDTTTGELFF
TGTGCCAGCAGCAACCGGGACACGACCACCGGGGAGCTGTTTTTT
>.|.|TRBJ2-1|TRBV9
CASSTDGYNEQFF
TGTGCCAGCAGCACCGACGGTTACAATGAGCAGTTCTTC
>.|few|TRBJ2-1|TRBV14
CASSQRGLYNEQFF
TGTGCCAGCAGCCAACGGGGATTGTACAATGAGCAGTTCTTC
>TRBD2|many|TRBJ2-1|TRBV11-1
CASSQESGTRYNEQFF
TGTGCCAGCAGCCAAGAATCCGGGACTAGATACAATGAGCAGTTCTTC
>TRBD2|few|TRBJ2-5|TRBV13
CASSLGPYTSGLAGPKETQYF
TGTGCCAGCAGCTTAGGCCCTTATACCTCCGGACTAGCGGGGCCCAAAGAGACCCAGTACTTC
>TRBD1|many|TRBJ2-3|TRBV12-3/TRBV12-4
CASLPGTGLPPDTQYF
TGTGCCTCCCTCCCTGGGACAGGCCTTCCCCCCGATACGCAGTATTTT
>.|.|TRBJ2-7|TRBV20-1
CSPPPAEDSGNEQYF
TGCAGCCCCCCCCCGGCTGAGGACAGCGGCAACGAGCAGTACTTC
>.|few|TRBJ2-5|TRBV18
CASSPPTQETQYF
TGTGCCAGCTCACCACCTACCCAAGAGACCCAGTACTTC
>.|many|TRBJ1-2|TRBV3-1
CASSQDLVLRDYTF
TGTGCCAGCAGCCAAGATTTGGTGCTCCGCGACTACACCTTC
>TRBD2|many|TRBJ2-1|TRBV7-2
CASSPLAGTSAYNEQFF
TGTGCCAGCAGCCCCCTCGCCGGGACTAGCGCCTACAATGAGCAGTTCTTC
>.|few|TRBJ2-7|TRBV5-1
CASSLGTTFDEQYF
TGCGCCAGCAGCTTAGGGACCACCTTCGACGAGCAGTACTTC